These 6 T cell receptor beta chains were all obtained from the same sample, sequenced in a study of blood T cell repertoires in COVID-19. Here immunoSEQ multiplex PCR was the method, and the copy in TCRdb shows in-frame clones only, minus some. The table has some 390,000 clones, around 87% seen once; the top ten hold 2% to 2.5%. Sequenced input: peripheral blood. These receptors were obtained from a woman in her sixties with COVID-19, enrolled during active disease.

The chain combines TRBV18 with TRBJ1-2, with D perhaps matching TRBD1 (5 bases). The CDR3 is 15 amino acids. Trimming left V 3 bases short and J 0 bases short, with 11 bases between. Germline CDR1 KGHSH, CDR2 LQKENI. This chain's CDR3 is CASSPGSGPNYGYTF. The DNA of the CDR3 is TGTGCCAGCTCACCTGGGTCAGGGCCTAACTATGGCTACACCTTC.

In this sample, this clone turned up a few times. V is TRBV27 and J is TRBJ2-1; possible D gene TRBD1, 6 bases. The V end was cut by 2 bases, the J end by 6 bases, with 14 bases between. The CDR3 length is 15 residues. The V gene's germline CDR1 is MNHEY and CDR2 SMNVEV (reference sequence). The CDR3, as DNA: TGTGCCAGCAGTTTACGACAGGCGAGCTTCAATGAGCAGTTCTTC. This encodes CASSLRQASFNEQFF.

The V call is TRBV11-3, the J call TRBJ2-1, with D possibly being TRBD2 (5 bases). Trimming cost V 5 bases and J 7 bases, with 12 bases left between them. Germline V gene lookup returns CDR1 SGHNT and CDR2 YENEEA. The CDR3 runs 13 residues. The CDR3 is CASSQGSGNEQFF. The DNA for the CDR3 is TGTGCCAGCAGCCAAGGGTCGGGGAATGAGCAGTTCTTC.

V usage is TRBV3-1 (or the pseudogene TRBV3-2) and J usage is TRBJ1-1; D call uncertain. CDR1 and CDR2 from the germline V gene are LGHDT and YNNKEL (reference sequence). The CDR3 sequence is 13 residues long. Between the trimmed V and J ends, which lost 0 bases and 10 bases, there was a span of 12 bases. The DNA for the CDR3 is TGTGCCAGCAGCCAAGAAGTGCAGCTAGGAGCTTTCTTT. As protein: CASSQEVQLGAFF.

The chain uses TRBV5-1 and TRBJ2-1, with TRBD2 identical over 10 bases. This CDR3 has 15 residues. Germline CDR1 SGHRS, CDR2 YFSETQ. The ends lost 2 bases at V and 5 bases at J; junction bases unmatched: 4. The CDR3 nucleotides are TGCGCCAGCAGCTTTATAACTAGCGGGGACAATGAGCAGTTCTTC. Its protein is CASSFITSGDNEQFF.

The chain combines TRBV29-1 with TRBJ1-5; 8 nucleotides match TRBD1. In germline, CDR1 is SQVTM, CDR2 ANQGSEA. V was clipped by 5 bases and J by 4 bases; unmatched bases: 16. This CDR3 has 17 amino acids. The CDR3 here is CSVLGQGGNLANQPQHF. In DNA form, the CDR3 reads TGCAGCGTTCTTGGACAGGGAGGGAACCTAGCAAATCAGCCCCAGCATTTT.